This T cell receptor beta chain was recovered during a study of T cells in Graves' hyperthyroidism and ophthalmopathy. TCR beta CDR3 sequences were amplified from RNA transcripts. The TCR CDR3 first-round RT-PCR relied on the HTBI primer set. TCRdb reprocessed the multiplex PCR reads via MiXCR and lists one record per CDR3 protein. The table has hundreds of thousands of distinct CDR3 sequences, 14% seen once. Germline values: CDR1 DFQATT, CDR2 SNEGSKA (reference sequence). V was clipped by 0 bases and J by 6 bases; unmatched bases: 20. The CDR3 is made up of 19 amino acids. V is TRBV20-1 and J is TRBJ2-3, with 8 positions matching TRBD2. This TCR came from a woman younger than 35 with Graves' hyperthyroidism. Sequencing was done on a sample of blood. CDR3: CSARDQHLLAGGTPDTQYF. As DNA, the CDR3 is TGCAGTGCTAGAGACCAACACCTGCTGGCGGGAGGCACCCCCGATACGCAGTATTTT.